This paragraph covers one T cell receptor (beta chain) sequence. As yet, its antigen is unknown. The data originate from a study of shared clonotypes between healthy human individuals. It was CD45RO-negative cells, positively selected for CCR7, that made up naive CD8 cells, with terminally differentiated effector memory CD45RA+ cells excluded. Trimming removed 4 bases from V and 5 bases from J, with 15 bases in between. The germline gives CDR1 MGHRA, CDR2 YSYEKL. This CDR3 is 14 amino acids long. Study-wide results and limits: Clonotypes that were shared across several donors made up approximately 5% of naive CD4 clonotypes.

Per sorted-subset replicate PCR, input was around 200 ng DNA, representing tens of thousands of T cell genomes. The authors' processing: Owing to the provision of junction-only sequences devoid of quality scores by immunoSEQ, filtering differed. The assay was immunoSEQ multiplex PCR, and TCRdb's table has in-frame clones only and misses some. The V and J calls and the clone size are those of that table, but D and trimming were determined from the DNA. Of some 2.1 million clones in the sample, about 95% are singletons; the top ten hold roughly 1%. The sequence derives from a man younger than 30 in good health. Sequenced input: naive CD8+ T cells sorted from blood. The rearrangement links TRBV4-1 to TRBJ2-7, with TRBD2 as a possible D gene (7 bases). The CDR3 DNA is TGCGCCAGCAGCCCCTGGGGGGGGGCAGACGAGCAGTACTTC. Translated, it gives CASSPWGGADEQYF.